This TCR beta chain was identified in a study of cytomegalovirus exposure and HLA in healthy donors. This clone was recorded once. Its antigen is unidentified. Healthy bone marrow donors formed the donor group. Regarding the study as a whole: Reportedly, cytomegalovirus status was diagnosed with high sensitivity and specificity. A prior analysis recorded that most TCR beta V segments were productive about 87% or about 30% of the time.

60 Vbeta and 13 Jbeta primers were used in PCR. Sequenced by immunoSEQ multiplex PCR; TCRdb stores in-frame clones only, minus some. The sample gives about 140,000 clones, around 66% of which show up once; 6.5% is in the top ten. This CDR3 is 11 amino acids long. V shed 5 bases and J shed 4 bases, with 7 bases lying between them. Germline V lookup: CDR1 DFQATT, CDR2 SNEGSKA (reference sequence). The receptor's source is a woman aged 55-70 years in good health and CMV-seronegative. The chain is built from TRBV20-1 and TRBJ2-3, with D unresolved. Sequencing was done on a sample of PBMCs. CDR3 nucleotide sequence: TGCAGTGCTGCACCGGCAGATACGCAGTATTTT. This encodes CSAAPADTQYF.